This TCR beta chain was observed in a study of cytomegalovirus exposure and HLA in healthy donors. As concerns this clone: The antigen is unknown.

Findings and caveats of the study: CMV serostatus was the only recorded immune exposure for donors. In a later analysis, most CMV-associated TCR beta chains appeared HLA-restricted. Sequencing likely caused a cluster of highly shared sequence variants. TCR beta chains numbering some 160 were designated cytomegalovirus-associated.

With 60 Vbeta and 13 Jbeta primers, the PCR was carried out. Clones were sequenced by immunoSEQ multiplex PCR, and TCRdb holds only the in-frame ones, with some missing. Of 150,000 or so clones listed, about 76% are singletons. This CDR3 region has 13 residues. Germline CDR1 and CDR2: MNHEY and SMNVEV (reference sequence). Trimming cost V 4 bases and J 5 bases, with 8 bases left between them. The TCR comes from a man aged 25 to 40 in good health and CMV-seropositive. The J gene is TRBJ2-2, the V gene TRBV27, with a weak D call TRBD1 (6 bases). Sequences were obtained from PBMCs. The CDR3 DNA follows: TGTGCCAGCAGTTCTACAGGGACCGGGGAGCTGTTTTTT. This encodes CASSSTGTGELFF.